Each of the 15 T cell receptor beta chains below was sequenced from the same sample in a study of blood T cell repertoires in COVID-19. Here immunoSEQ multiplex PCR was the method, and the copy in TCRdb shows in-frame clones only, minus some. The sample shows around 380,000 clones, 81% of them seen only once. The sample taken for sequencing was peripheral blood. These receptors were obtained from a human donor with acute or convalescent COVID-19. The donor label of this sample is uncertain.

The chain employs TRBV15 and TRBJ1-5, with D possibly being TRBD1 (6 bases). Trimming took 5 bases from V and 6 from J, leaving 11 bases between them. CDR1 is LNHNV and CDR2 is YYDKDF in the germline V gene (reference sequence). CDR3 length: 13 residues. CDR3 sequence (DNA): TGTGCCACCAGCCCTGAGGGGGTTCAGCCCCAGCATTTT. It is translated as CATSPEGVQPQHF.

The chain combines TRBV12-3 or TRBV12-4 with TRBJ1-3; D not resolved. The CDR3 runs 11 residues. The germline V and J ends were trimmed by 6 bases and 8 bases, with 8 bases remaining between them. CDR3 sequence: CASRRGHTIYF. The DNA for the CDR3 is TGTGCCAGCAGGAGAGGGCACACCATATATTTT.

This clone appeared once. The rearrangement joins TRBV9 to TRBJ1-6; a weak D match, TRBD1 (5 bases). The CDR3 loop spans 15 amino acids. The germline V gene has CDR1 SGDLS and CDR2 YYNGEE. Trimming cost V 3 bases and J 7 bases, with 14 bases left between them. This CDR3 is CASSAGDYRNSPLHF. The CDR3 DNA reads as TGTGCCAGCAGCGCGGGGGACTATAGAAATTCACCCCTCCACTTT.

The chain links TRBV5-1 to TRBJ1-1; D possibly corresponds to TRBD1 (6 bases). V gave up 0 bases and J gave up 1 base, with 7 bases separating them. The V gene's germline CDR1 is SGHRS and CDR2 YFSETQ. This CDR3 spans 14 amino acids. The CDR3 DNA sequence: TGCGCCAGCAGCTTGGAAGGGGGGAACACTGAAGCTTTCTTT. Residues: CASSLEGGNTEAFF.

This clone showed up just once. This chain joins TRBV7-2 and TRBJ1-2; D is ambiguous. The V gene's germline CDR1 is SGHTA and CDR2 FQGNSA. The CDR3 contains 16 residues. V lost 5 bases and J lost 4, with 20 bases in between. The CDR3 region is CASSAHRDFNPYGYTF. Written as DNA, the CDR3 is TGTGCCAGCAGCGCCCACCGGGATTTCAATCCCTATGGCTACACCTTC.

The sample holds many counts of this clone. V is TRBV19 and J is TRBJ2-1, with TRBD2 identical over 7 bases. From germline, CDR1 is LNHDA and CDR2 SQIVND (reference sequence). J gave up 4 bases and V 4 bases, and 7 bases lay outside the gene matches. The CDR3 has 15 residues. This chain's CDR3 is CASSKAGASYNEQFF. CDR3 sequence (DNA): TGTGCCAGTAGTAAGGCGGGAGCGTCATACAATGAGCAGTTCTTC. Complete variable domain (other parts from reference TRBV19 and TRBJ2-1): DGGITQSPKYLFRKEGQNVTLSCEQNLNHDAMYWYRQDPGQGLRLIYYSQIVNDFQKGDIAEGYSVSREKKESFPLTVTSAQKNPTAFYLCASSKAGASYNEQFFGPGTRLTVL.

The sample holds one count of this clone. V and J are TRBV18 and TRBJ1-4; D is undetermined. Germline V lookup: CDR1 KGHSH, CDR2 LQKENI. The germline V and J ends were trimmed by 3 bases and 0 bases, with 11 bases remaining between them. This CDR3 is built from 16 residues. The CDR3 region has the DNA TGTGCCAGCTCACCCGACGGGGTCGCAACTAATGAAAAACTGTTTTTT. Its translation is CASSPDGVATNEKLFF.

This chain links TRBV19 with TRBJ1-2; D is unresolved. This CDR3 region has 14 residues. V lost 3 bases and J lost 4, with 12 bases in between. CDR1 is LNHDA and CDR2 is SQIVND in the germline V gene (reference sequence). The CDR3 DNA reads TGTGCCAGTAGTATTGGTCAGTCCGTCTATGGCTACACCTTC. As protein: CASSIGQSVYGYTF.

The J gene is TRBJ1-5, the V gene TRBV6-5; 10 positions agree with TRBD1. In germline, CDR1 is MNHEY, CDR2 SVGAGI. Trimming cost V 6 bases and J 3 bases; bases outside gene matches: 5. There are 15 residues in the CDR3. The CDR3 DNA is TGTGCCAGCAGACCCGGACAGGGGGTCAATCAGCCCCAGCATTTT. Its protein is CASRPGQGVNQPQHF.

V usage is TRBV4-1 and J usage is TRBJ1-2, with a possible D match to TRBD1 (5 bases). Trimming removed 0 bases at V and 4 bases at J, with 15 bases between. The CDR3 totals 16 residues. The germline gives CDR1 MGHRA, CDR2 YSYEKL. CDR3 nucleotides: TGCGCCAGCAGCCAAGATGGAGGGGCATATCTCTATGGCTACACCTTC. Amino acid sequence: CASSQDGGAYLYGYTF.

Concerning this clone itself: A read error may account for a junction end that differs from germline. The chain joins TRBV15 to TRBJ2-7, with D perhaps matching TRBD2 (6 bases). Per the germline V gene, CDR1 is LNHNV and CDR2 is YYDKDF (reference sequence). CDR3 length: 14 amino acids. The CDR3 region has the DNA TGTGCCATCCCGAAACTGACTAGTTCCTCCGAGCAGTACTTC. It codes for CAIPKLTSSSEQYF. Supplemented by reference TRBV15 and TRBJ2-7, the full variable domain reads DAMVIQNPRYQVTQFGKPVTLSCSQTLNHNVMYWYQQKSSQAPKLLFHYYDKDFNNEADTPDNFQSRRPNTSFCFLDIRSPGLGDTAMYLCAIPKLTSSSEQYFGPGTRLTVT.

This rearrangement joins TRBV7-9 to TRBJ2-1; D gene ambiguous. This CDR3 has 16 residues. The V end lost 0 bases, the J end lost 8 bases, and 17 bases lay between the germline ends. Per the germline V gene, CDR1 is SEHNR and CDR2 is FQNEAQ (reference sequence). For the CDR3, the DNA is TGTGCCAGCAGCTTAGCGATAATAGTAAGAACGGATGAGCAGTTCTTC. It translates to CASSLAIIVRTDEQFF.

This rearrangement joins TRBV7-9 to TRBJ1-6; D not certain. Germline loops: CDR1 SEHNR, CDR2 FQNEAQ (reference sequence). This CDR3 contains 15 residues. The V end lost 5 bases, the J end lost 9 bases, and 17 bases lay between the germline ends. CDR3: CASSVGAQQFSPLHF. The CDR3 DNA reads TGTGCCAGCAGCGTCGGCGCACAACAGTTTTCACCCCTCCACTTT.

This chain joins TRBV5-1 and TRBJ1-4; 8 bases agree with TRBD1. Germline lookup yields CDR1 SGHRS and CDR2 YFSETQ. V gave up 4 bases and J gave up 7 bases; unmatched junction bases: 12. The CDR3 has 16 amino acids. As DNA, the CDR3 is TGCGCCAGCAGCATCGGACAGGGACAAATACCTGAAAAACTGTTTTTT. Translated: CASSIGQGQIPEKLFF.

The rearrangement uses TRBV2 and TRBJ2-5; no firm D call. The CDR3 spans 14 residues. The germline CDR1 and CDR2 sequences are SNHLY and FYNNEI. V lost 7 bases and J lost 5, with 17 bases in between. CDR3 in amino acids: CASTPARVTETQYF. The CDR3 region has the DNA TGTGCCAGCACCCCCGCGCGAGTTACGGAGACCCAGTACTTC. The whole variable domain, remainder taken from reference TRBV2 and TRBJ2-5, is EPEVTQTPSHQVTQMGQEVILRCVPISNHLYFYWYRQILGQKVEFLVSFYNNEISEKSEIFDDQFSVERPDGSNFTLKIRSTKLEDSAMYFCASTPARVTETQYFGPGTRLLVL.